This T cell receptor beta chain came from a study of T cells after yellow fever vaccination. Study-level background: Low-cell-number fractions underwent preparation using SMART-Seq v4 Ultra Low Input.

Conversion of TCR transcripts into cDNA relied on 5'RACE template switching, which added a universal primer site and UMIs. Each CDR3 protein gets one entry after TCRdb re-called the 5' RACE reads with MiXCR. Seen here are roughly 74,000 distinct CDR3 sequences, approximately 7.7% observed once, and the top ten hold around 32%. This CDR3 is 15 amino acids long. Trimming left V 2 bases short and J 4 bases short, with 15 bases between. Germline CDR1 LNHDA, CDR2 SQIVND (reference sequence). The chain links TRBV19 to TRBJ2-7; the D gene is possibly TRBD1 (6 bases). The specimen comprised CD8+ T cells sorted from PBMCs, sampled 5 to 6 days after the first yellow fever vaccination. This receptor was taken from a man aged 18 to 30 who received the YFV17D yellow fever vaccine. CDR3 protein: CASSILGPGVYEQYF. In DNA form, the CDR3 reads TGTGCCAGTAGTATACTGGGACCAGGGGTTTACGAGCAGTACTTC.